This T cell receptor (beta chain) was sequenced in a study of vaccination and CD4 T cells after COVID-19. The treatment: roughly ten-day PBMC culture with coronavirus spike peptide pools or control peptides (ViraFEST assay). Days 3 and 7 saw half the medium replaced with fresh IL-2 medium. Details on this clonotype: Its specificity is unknown.

Germline CDR1 is MNHEY and CDR2 is SMNVEV (reference sequence). V shed 6 bases and J shed 0 bases, with 15 bases lying between them. This CDR3 spans 15 amino acids. Researchers used the Oncomine TCR Beta short-read assay to sequence DNA from cultured CD4+ T cells. Investigators obtained genomic DNA by extraction from cultured CD4+ T cells. TCRdb recomputed calls from the PCR reads with MiXCR, one row per CDR3 protein. This table holds around 12,000 distinct CDR3 sequences, less than 85% found once. This sequence was found in a human donor who had recovered from COVID-19. Material: CD4+ T cells from blood, cultured in vitro. The genes are TRBV27 and TRBJ2-7; no definite D call. CDR3 DNA: TGTGCCAGCAGCCGGATCCATCTTAGCTCCTACGAGCAGTACTTC. As protein: CASSRIHLSSYEQYF.